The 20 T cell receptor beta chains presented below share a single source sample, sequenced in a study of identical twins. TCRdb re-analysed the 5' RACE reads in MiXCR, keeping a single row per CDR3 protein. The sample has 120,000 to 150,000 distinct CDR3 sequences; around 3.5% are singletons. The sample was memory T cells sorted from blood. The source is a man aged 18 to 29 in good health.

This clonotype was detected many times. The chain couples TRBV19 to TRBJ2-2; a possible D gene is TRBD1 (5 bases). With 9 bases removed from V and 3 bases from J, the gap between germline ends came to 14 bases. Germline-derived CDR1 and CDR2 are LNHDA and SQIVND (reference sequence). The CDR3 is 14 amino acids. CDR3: CASQTQVYTGELFF. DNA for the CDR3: TGTGCCAGCCAAACACAGGTTTACACCGGGGAGCTGTTTTTT. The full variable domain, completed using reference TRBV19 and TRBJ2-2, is DGGITQSPKYLFRKEGQNVTLSCEQNLNHDAMYWYRQDPGQGLRLIYYSQIVNDFQKGDIAEGYSVSREKKESFPLTVTSAQKNPTAFYLCASQTQVYTGELFFGEGSRLTVL.

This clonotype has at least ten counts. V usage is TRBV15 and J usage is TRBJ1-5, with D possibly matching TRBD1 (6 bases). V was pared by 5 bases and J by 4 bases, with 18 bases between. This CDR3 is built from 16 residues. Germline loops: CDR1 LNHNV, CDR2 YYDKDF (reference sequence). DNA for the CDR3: TGTGCCACCAGCGTTAATCCGGGACAAACTAATCAGCCCCAGCATTTT. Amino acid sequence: CATSVNPGQTNQPQHF.

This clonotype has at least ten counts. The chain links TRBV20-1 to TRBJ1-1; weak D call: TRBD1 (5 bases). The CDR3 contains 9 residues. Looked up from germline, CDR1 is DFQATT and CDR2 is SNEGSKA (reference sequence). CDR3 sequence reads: CMGGISAFF. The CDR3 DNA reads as TGCATGGGGGGAATCTCAGCTTTCTTT.

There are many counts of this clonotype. CDR3 sequence: CAISERTGLYEQYF. The CDR3 DNA reads TGTGCCATCAGTGAGAGGACAGGCCTTTACGAGCAGTACTTC. The genes are TRBV10-3 and TRBJ2-7; TRBD1 matches 7 bases. CDR1 ENHRY and CDR2 SYGVKD come from the germline V gene. This CDR3 is built from 14 residues. J was trimmed by 4 bases and V by 2 bases; bases with no gene match: 5.

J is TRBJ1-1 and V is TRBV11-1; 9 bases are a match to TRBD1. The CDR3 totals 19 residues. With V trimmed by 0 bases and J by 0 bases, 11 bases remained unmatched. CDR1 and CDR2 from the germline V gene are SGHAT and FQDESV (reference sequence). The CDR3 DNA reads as TGTGCCAGCAGCTTAGCGGCGGAGTACAGGGGGCGTATGAACACTGAAGCTTTCTTT. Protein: CASSLAAEYRGRMNTEAFF.

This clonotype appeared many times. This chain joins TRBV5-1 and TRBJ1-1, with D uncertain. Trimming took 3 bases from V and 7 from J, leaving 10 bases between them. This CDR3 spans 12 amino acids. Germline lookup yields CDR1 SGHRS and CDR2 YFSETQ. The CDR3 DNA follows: TGCGCCAGCAGCTCTTCCCCATTTGAAGCTTTCTTT. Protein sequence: CASSSSPFEAFF.

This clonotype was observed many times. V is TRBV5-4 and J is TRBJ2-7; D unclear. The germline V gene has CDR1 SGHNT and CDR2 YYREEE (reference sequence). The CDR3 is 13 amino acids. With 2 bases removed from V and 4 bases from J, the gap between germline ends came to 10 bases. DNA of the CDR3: TGTGCCAGCAGCTTCAGGTCTGGGTACGAGCAGTACTTC. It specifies CASSFRSGYEQYF.

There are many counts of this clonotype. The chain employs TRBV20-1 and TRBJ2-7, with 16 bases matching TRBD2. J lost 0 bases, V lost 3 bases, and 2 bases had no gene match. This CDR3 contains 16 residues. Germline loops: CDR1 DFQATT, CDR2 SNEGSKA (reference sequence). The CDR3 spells CSASGTSGRASYEQYF. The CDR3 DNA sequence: TGCAGTGCTAGCGGGACTAGCGGGAGGGCCTCCTACGAGCAGTACTTC.

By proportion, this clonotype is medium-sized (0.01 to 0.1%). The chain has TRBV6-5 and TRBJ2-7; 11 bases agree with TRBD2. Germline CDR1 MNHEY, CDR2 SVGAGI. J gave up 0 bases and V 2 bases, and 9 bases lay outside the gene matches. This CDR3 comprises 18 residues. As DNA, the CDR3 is TGTGCCAGCAGTTACGTGGGGGGGGGACTAGCGGACTCCTACGAGCAGTACTTC. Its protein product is CASSYVGGGLADSYEQYF.

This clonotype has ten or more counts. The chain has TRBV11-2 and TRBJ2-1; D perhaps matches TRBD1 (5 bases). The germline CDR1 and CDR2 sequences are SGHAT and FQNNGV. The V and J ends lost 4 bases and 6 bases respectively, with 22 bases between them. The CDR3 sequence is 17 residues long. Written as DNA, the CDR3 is TGTGCCAGCAGCTCAGATGGGGCCTTCTCTAAGGCCAATGAGCAGTTCTTC. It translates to CASSSDGAFSKANEQFF.

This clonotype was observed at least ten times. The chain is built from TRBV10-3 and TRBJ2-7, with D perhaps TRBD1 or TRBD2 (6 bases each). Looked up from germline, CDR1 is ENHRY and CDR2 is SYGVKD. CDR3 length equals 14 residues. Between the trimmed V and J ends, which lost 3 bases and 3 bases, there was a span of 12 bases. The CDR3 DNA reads TGTGCCATCAGTGACAAAGGGGGGAACTACGAGCAGTACTTC. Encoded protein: CAISDKGGNYEQYF.

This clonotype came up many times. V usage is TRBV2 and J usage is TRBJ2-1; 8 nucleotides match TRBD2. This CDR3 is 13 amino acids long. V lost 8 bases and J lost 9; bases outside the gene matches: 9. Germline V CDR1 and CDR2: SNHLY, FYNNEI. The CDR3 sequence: CASGGTREGEQFF. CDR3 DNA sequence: TGTGCCAGCGGTGGGACTAGGGAAGGTGAGCAGTTCTTC.

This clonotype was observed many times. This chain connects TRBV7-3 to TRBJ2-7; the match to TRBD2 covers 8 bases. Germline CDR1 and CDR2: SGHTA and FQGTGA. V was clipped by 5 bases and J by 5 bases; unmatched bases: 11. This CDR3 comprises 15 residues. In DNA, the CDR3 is TGTGCCAGCAGCGCGGGAGGCGGGAGTTCCCACGAGCAGTACTTC. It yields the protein CASSAGGGSSHEQYF. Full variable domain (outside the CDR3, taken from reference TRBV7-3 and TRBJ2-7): GAGVSQTPSNKVTEKGKYVELRCDPISGHTALYWYRQSLGQGPEFLIYFQGTGAADDSGLPNDRFFAVRPEGSVSTLKIQRTERGDSAVYLCASSAGGGSSHEQYFGPGTRLTVT.

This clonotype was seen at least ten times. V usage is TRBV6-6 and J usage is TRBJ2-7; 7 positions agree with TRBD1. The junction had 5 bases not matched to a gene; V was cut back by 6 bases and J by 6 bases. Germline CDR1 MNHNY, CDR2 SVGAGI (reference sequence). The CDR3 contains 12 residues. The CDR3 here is CASRGGDSEQYV. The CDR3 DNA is TGTGCCAGCAGAGGGGGCGATTCCGAGCAGTACGTC.

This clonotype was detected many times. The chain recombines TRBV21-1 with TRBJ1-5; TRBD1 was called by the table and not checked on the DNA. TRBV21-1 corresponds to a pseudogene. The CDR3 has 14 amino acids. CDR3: CASSKMQGAQPQHF. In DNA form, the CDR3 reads TGTGCCAGCAGCAAAATGCAGGGGGCTCAGCCCCAGCATTTT.

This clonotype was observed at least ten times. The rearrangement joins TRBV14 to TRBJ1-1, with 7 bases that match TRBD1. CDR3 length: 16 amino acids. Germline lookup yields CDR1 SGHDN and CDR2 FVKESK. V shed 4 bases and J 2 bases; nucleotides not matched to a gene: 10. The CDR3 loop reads CASSPFHRGTNTEAFF. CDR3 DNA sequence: TGTGCCAGCAGCCCTTTTCACAGGGGTACTAACACTGAAGCTTTCTTT.

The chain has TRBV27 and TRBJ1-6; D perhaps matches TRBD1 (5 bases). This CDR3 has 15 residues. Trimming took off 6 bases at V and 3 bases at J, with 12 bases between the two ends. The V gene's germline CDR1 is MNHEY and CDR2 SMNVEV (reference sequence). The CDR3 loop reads CASSLRQNYNSPLHF. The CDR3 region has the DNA TGTGCCAGCAGCCTTAGACAGAACTATAATTCACCCCTCCACTTT.

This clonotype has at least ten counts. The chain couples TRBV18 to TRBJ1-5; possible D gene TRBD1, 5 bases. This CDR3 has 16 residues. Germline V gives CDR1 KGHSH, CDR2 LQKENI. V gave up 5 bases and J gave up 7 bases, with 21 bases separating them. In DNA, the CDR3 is TGTGCCAGCTCATCGTCAGGAGGGGCGTTAGGGCAGCCCCAGCATTTT. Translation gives CASSSSGGALGQPQHF.

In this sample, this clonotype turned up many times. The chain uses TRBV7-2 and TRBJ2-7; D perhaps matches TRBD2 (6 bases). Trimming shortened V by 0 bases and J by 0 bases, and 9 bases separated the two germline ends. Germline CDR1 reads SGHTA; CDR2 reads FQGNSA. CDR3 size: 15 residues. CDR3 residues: CASSLAGGPSYEQYV. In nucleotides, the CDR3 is TGTGCCAGCAGCTTAGCGGGAGGCCCCTCCTACGAGCAGTACGTC.

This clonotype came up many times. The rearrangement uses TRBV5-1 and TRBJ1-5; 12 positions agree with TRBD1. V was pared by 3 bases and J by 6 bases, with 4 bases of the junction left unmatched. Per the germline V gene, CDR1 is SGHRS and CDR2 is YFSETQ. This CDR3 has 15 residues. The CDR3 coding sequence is TGCGCCAGCAGCTCCGGGACAGGGGGCGGTCAGCCCCAGCATTTT. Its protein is CASSSGTGGGQPQHF.